The subject of this entry is one T cell receptor (beta chain). Its target antigen remains unknown. Base qualities are missing; no much larger clone stands one base away. The sample is drawn from a study of blood T cell repertoires in COVID-19 (dated by TCRdb to about 2020). For the study in its entirety: Samples from collaborators originated in the United States, Italy and Spain and spanned both the acute and convalescent phases of COVID-19. The material from the prospective study consisted of cDNA or gDNA derived from T cells, B-cell-depleted T cells, or PBMCs. Deeply sampled blood TCRbeta repertoires from subjects exposed to, actively infected with, or recovered from COVID-19 were included in the dataset. A freely available public database, intended as a resource for researchers studying the immune response to SARS-CoV-2, is where the repertoires were released. Where available, HLA class I and class II types were taken from metadata supplied by the sample provider and were not determined by assay-based typing. Nearly every sample came with metadata listing a de-identified subject ID, COVID-19 status, age in years and sex. The samples were drawn from two sources: the first 160 participants of the ongoing ImmuneRACE study, and 1,000 to 1,500 subjects contributed by 6 global collaborators.

TCRbeta CDR3 regions were amplified from genomic DNA by means of the immunoSEQ Assay, a bias-controlled multiplex PCR. In the original analysis: Within the assay, amplification of reference gene primers was used to estimate how many nucleated cells each sample contained. To quantify the absolute abundance of each unique TCRbeta CDR3 rearrangement, sequence reads were collapsed and filtered. For each sample, productive Simpson clonality was calculated as the square root of Simpson's diversity index over productive rearrangements. In its TCRdb copy, this immuneACCESS table keeps in-frame sequences only and misses some clones. Where compared with another copy, unresolved V genes explain less than half of these, and the others have no known cause. V and J calls plus clone size are reproduced from that table; the DNA served to infer D and trimming. This sample has under 250,000 clones in its table, and about 80% of those were observed once. The ten largest clones take up about 4.4% of the sample.

Results and caveats for the whole study, not just this receptor: Clinical and demographic metadata were provided uncurated, with the amount varying by source and participant.

The CDR3, from cysteine to phenylalanine, totals 14 residues. The read is trimmed to its CDR3 DNA, 42 bases read in frame from base 1. CDR1 LGHDT and CDR2 YNNKEL were looked up in the germline V gene (reference sequence). Trimming accounts for 5 bases at V and 4 bases at J, while the number of junction bases matched to no gene is 4. Whole blood was collected in K2EDTA tubes by collaborating institutions according to the institutions' own protocols. For TCRbeta analysis, collaborators shipped samples in one of three forms: frozen whole blood, isolated PBMCs, or DNA extracted from either of those sample types.

The sequence derives from a man between 50 and 59 years old with active or convalescent COVID-19. The rearranged segments are TRBV3-1 (or the pseudogene TRBV3-2) and TRBJ2-1, and TRBD1 aligns with 8 junction nucleotides. Sequences were obtained from peripheral blood. The CDR3 region reads CASSSRTGYNEQFF. The nucleotides read TGTGCCAGCAGCTCCCGGACAGGGTACAATGAGCAGTTCTTC.